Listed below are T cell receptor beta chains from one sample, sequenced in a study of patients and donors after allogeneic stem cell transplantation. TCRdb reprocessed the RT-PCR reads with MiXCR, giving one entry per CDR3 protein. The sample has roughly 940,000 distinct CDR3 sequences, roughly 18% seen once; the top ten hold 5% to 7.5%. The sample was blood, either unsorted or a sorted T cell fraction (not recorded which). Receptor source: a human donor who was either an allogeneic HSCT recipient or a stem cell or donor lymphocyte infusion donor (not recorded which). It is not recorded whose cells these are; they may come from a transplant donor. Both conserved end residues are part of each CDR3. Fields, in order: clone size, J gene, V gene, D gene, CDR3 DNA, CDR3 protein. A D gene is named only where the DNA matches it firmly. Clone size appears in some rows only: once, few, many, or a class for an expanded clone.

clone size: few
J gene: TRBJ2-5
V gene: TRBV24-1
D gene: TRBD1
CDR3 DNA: TGTGCCACCAGTGATTCCCCGGGACAGGCCCTCCAAGAGACCCAGTACTTC
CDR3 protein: CATSDSPGQALQETQYF

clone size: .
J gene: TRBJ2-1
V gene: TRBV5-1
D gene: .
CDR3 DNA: TGCGCCAGCAGCTTGGAAGTGGTTAGCAATGAGCAGTTCTTC
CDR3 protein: CASSLEVVSNEQFF

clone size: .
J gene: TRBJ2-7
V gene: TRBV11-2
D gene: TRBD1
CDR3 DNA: TGTGCCAGCAGCTTAAGTGCCCGACAGGGAATCGGTCTTGAGCAGTACTTC
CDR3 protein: CASSLSARQGIGLEQYF

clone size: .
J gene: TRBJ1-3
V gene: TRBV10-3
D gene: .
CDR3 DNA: TGTGCCATCAGTGAGTCCAGGGCGTCAACTGGAAACACCATATATTTT
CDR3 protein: CAISESRASTGNTIYF

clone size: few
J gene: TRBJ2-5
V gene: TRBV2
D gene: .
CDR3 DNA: TGTGCCAGCACACGGGGACCCGCGGAGACCCAGTACTTC
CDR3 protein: CASTRGPAETQYF

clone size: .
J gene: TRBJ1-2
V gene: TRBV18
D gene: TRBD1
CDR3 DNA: TGTGCCAGCTCCCACGGACAGGGCGACTATGGCTACACCTTC
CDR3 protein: CASSHGQGDYGYTF

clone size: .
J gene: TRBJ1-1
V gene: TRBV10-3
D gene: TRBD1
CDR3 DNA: TGTGCCATCAGTGAGTCGACAGGGGAAGCTTTCTTT
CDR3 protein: CAISESTGEAFF

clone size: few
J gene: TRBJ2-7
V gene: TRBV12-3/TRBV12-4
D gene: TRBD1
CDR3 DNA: TGTGCCAGCAGCCGGGGACAGGGGGTAGCCTACGAGCAGTACTTC
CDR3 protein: CASSRGQGVAYEQYF

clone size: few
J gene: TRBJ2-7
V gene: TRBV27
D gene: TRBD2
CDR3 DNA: TGTGCCAGCAGTTCCTTACTAGCGGGCGAGCAGTACTTC
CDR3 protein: CASSSLLAGEQYF

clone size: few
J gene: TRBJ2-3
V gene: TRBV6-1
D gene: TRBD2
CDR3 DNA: TGTGCCAGCAGCCTGACTAGCGGGGATACAGATACGCAGTATTTT
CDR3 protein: CASSLTSGDTDTQYF

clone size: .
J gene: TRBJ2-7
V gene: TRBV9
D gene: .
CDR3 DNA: TGTGCCAGCAGCGAGTTTGGGGGCTCCTACGAGCAGTACTTC
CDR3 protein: CASSEFGGSYEQYF

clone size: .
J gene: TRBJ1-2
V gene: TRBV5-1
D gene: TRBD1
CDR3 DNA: TGCGCCAGCAACCCGACAGGGGGCTTCTATGGCTACACCTTC
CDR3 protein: CASNPTGGFYGYTF

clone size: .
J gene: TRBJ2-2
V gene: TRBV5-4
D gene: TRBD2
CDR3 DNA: TGTGCCAGCAGCTCGGACCCCATTCCAGCGGGAGGCCGGGTCGGGGAGCTGTTTTTT
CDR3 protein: CASSSDPIPAGGRVGELFF

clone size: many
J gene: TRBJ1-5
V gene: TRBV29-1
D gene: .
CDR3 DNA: TGCAGCGTTGCAGAGATTAGCAATCAGCCCCAGCATTTT
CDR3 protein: CSVAEISNQPQHF

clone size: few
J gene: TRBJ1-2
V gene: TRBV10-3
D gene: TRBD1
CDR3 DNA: TGTGCCATCAAAAAGGGACAGCTCTATGGCTACACCTTC
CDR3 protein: CAIKKGQLYGYTF

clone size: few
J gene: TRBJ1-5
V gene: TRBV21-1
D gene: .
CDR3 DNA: TGTGCCAGCAGCACGAAAGGTACCGGACAGGAGGAGAGCAATCAGCCCCAGCATTTT
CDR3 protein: CASSTKGTGQEESNQPQHF

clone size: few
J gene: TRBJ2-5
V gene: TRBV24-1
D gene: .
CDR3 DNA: TGTGCCACCAGTGCTTCCCCAGGCAGCTACCAAGAGACCCAGTACTTC
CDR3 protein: CATSASPGSYQETQYF

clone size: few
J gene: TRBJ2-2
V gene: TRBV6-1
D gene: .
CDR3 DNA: TGTGCCGGGCGGCGGGGTACCGGGGAGCTGTTTTTT
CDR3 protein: CAGRRGTGELFF

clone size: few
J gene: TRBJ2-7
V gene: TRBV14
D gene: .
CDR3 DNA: TGTGCCAGCAGCCAAGATTTTAGCAGATCCGAGCAGTACTTC
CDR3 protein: CASSQDFSRSEQYF

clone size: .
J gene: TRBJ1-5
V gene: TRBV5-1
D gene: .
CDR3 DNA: TGCGCCAGCAGCTTGGAATGGGGGGCACAGCCCCAGCATTTT
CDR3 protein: CASSLEWGAQPQHF

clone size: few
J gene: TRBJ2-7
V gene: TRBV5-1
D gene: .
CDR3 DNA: TGCGCCAGCAGACTGGACCCCGTAAACGAGCAGTACTTC
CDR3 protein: CASRLDPVNEQYF

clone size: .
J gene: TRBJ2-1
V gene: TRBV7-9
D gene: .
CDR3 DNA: TGTGCCAGCAGCGACGGACTCTACAATGAGCAGTTCTTC
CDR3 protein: CASSDGLYNEQFF

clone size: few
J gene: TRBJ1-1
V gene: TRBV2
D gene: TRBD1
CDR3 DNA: TGTGCCAGCAGTCCGGGACAGGGGGCTATCGAAGCTTTCTTT
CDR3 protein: CASSPGQGAIEAFF

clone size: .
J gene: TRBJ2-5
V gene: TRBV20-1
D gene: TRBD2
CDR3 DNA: TGCAGTGCGGACCTCGGGACTAGCGTTACCCGAGGGAGGGAGACCCAGTACTTC
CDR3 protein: CSADLGTSVTRGRETQYF

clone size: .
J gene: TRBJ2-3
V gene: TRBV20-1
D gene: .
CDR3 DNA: TGCAGTGCTAGAGATAGCAAGGCAGATACGCAGTATTTT
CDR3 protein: CSARDSKADTQYF

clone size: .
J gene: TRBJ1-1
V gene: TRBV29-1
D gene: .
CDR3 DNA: TGCAGCGTGCACAGGATTCCGAACACTGAAGCTTTCTTT
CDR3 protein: CSVHRIPNTEAFF

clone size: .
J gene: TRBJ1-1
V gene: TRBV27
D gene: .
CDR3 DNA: TGTGCCAGCAGTTTCAACCCGCCGACGAGGACTGAAGCTTTCTTT
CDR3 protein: CASSFNPPTRTEAFF

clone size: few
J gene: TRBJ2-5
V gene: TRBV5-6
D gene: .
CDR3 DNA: TGTGCCAGCAGCTTGGCAGGCGTACCACAAGAGACCCAGTACTTC
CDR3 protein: CASSLAGVPQETQYF

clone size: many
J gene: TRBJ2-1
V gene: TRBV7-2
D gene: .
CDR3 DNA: TGTGCCAGCAGCTCCCTCGAGGCAGCCTACAATGAGCAGTTCTTC
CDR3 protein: CASSSLEAAYNEQFF

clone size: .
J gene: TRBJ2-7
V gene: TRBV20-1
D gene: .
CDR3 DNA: TGCAGTGCTAGGGATGTCCACGAGCAGTACTTC
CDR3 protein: CSARDVHEQYF

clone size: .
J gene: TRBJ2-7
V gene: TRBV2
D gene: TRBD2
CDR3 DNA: TGTGCCAGCAGTGCTGGGGGGGACTACGAGCAGTACTTC
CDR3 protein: CASSAGGDYEQYF

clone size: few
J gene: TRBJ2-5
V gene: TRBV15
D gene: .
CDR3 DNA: TGTGCCACCAGCAGAGATAGGGGGTCGGAGACCCAGTACTTC
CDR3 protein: CATSRDRGSETQYF

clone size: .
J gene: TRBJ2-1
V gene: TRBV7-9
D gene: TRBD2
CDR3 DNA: TGTGCCAGCAGCTTTGGGACTATCCTCAATGAGCAGTTCTTC
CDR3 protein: CASSFGTILNEQFF

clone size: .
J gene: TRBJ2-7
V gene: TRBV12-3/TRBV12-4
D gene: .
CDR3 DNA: TGTGCCAGTGCTCCAGGGGTATACGAGCAGTACTTC
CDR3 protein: CASAPGVYEQYF

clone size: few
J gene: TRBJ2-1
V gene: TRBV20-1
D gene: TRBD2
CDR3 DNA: TGCAGTGCTACGTCAAGCGGGAGGGCCAAACGTGAGCAGTTCTTC
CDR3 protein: CSATSSGRAKREQFF

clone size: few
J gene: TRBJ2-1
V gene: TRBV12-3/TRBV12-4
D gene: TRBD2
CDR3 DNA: TGTGCCATAGCGGGAGGGCCACATGAGCAGTTCTTC
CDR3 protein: CAIAGGPHEQFF

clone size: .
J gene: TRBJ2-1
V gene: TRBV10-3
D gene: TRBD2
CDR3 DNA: TGTGCCATCAGTGATCAACTAGCGGGAGGCAATGAGCAGTTCTTC
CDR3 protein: CAISDQLAGGNEQFF

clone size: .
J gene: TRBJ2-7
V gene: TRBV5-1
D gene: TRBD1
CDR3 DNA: TGCGCCAGCAGCGACAGGGGGGCGGTCTACGAGCAGTACTTC
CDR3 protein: CASSDRGAVYEQYF

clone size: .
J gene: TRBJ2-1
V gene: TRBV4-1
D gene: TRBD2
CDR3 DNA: TGCGCCAGCAGCCCTGAGTCCGGGACTAGCGGGAGGAGCTCCTACAATGAGCAGTTCTTC
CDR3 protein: CASSPESGTSGRSSYNEQFF

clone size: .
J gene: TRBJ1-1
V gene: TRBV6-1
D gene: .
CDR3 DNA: TGTGCCAGCAGTGGAATCCGGGCTCGAAGGGTTGACACTGAAGCTTTCTTT
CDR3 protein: CASSGIRARRVDTEAFF

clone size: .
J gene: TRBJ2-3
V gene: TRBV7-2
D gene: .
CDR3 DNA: TGTGCCAGCAGCTTAAGGGGAGTAGAGGATACGCAGTATTTT
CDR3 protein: CASSLRGVEDTQYF

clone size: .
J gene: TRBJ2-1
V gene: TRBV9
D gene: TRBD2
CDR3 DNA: TGTGCCAGCAGCCCCCGGCTTAGCGGGGGGGCCTATCTCCATGAGCAGTTCTTC
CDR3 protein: CASSPRLSGGAYLHEQFF

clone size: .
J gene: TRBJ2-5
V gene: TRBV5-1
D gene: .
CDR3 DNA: TGCGCCAGCAGCCCCTACCCCCGGGACTCACTCTGGGAGACCCAGTACTTC
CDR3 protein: CASSPYPRDSLWETQYF

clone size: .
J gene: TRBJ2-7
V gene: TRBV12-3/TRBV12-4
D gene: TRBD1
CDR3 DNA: TGTGCCAGCAGCCCACCGGGGACAGGGTTTGTTTCGGCCTACGAGCAGTACTTC
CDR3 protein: CASSPPGTGFVSAYEQYF